Shown below are 16 T cell receptor beta chains from a single sample sequenced in a study of blood T cell repertoires in COVID-19. Clones were sequenced by immunoSEQ multiplex PCR, and TCRdb holds only the in-frame ones, with some missing. The sample has about 200,000 clones; approximately 79% are singletons. What was sequenced was PBMCs or T cells enriched from blood (not recorded which). These receptors all stem from a woman aged 55 to 70 with acute COVID-19.

This chain uses TRBV13 with TRBJ1-1; no definite D call. Trimming left V 1 base short and J 7 bases short, with 13 bases between. This CDR3 spans 14 amino acids. Germline-derived CDR1 and CDR2 are PRHDT and FYEKMQ (reference sequence). In nucleotides, the CDR3 is TGTGCCAGCAGCTTAGATCGGTATAATAGTGAAGCTTTCTTT. Translating it yields CASSLDRYNSEAFF.

This chain connects TRBV5-6 to TRBJ2-3; 7 bases match TRBD1. Unmatched junction bases numbered 3, after V lost 4 bases and J lost 4 bases. The germline CDR1 and CDR2 sequences are SGHDT and YYEEEE. The CDR3 runs to 13 residues. The CDR3: CASSLTGPDTQYF. DNA for the CDR3: TGTGCCAGCAGCCTGACAGGGCCAGATACGCAGTATTTT.

The rearrangement uses TRBV5-4 and TRBJ1-1, with 9 positions matching TRBD1. The CDR3 contains 17 residues. Germline assignment: CDR1 SGHNT and CDR2 YYREEE (reference sequence). After removal of 0 bases from V and 3 bases from J, the junction contained 9 bases not matched to a gene. CDR3 nucleotides: TGTGCCAGCAGCTTGGGGCAGTGGGACAGGGTTCACACTGAAGCTTTCTTT. Its protein product is CASSLGQWDRVHTEAFF.

The chain employs TRBV4-2 and TRBJ2-3; D may be TRBD2 (6 bases). Per germline, CDR1 LGHNA and CDR2 YNFKEQ. There are 15 residues in the CDR3. V shed 1 base and J shed 1 base, with 9 bases lying between them. CDR3 protein: CASSQVSGRTDTQYF. DNA of the CDR3: TGTGCCAGCAGCCAAGTTAGCGGCCGCACAGATACGCAGTATTTT.

The chain has TRBV7-2 and TRBJ2-7; weak D call: TRBD2 (5 bases). Trimming took 5 bases from V and 0 from J, leaving 14 bases between them. The CDR3 spans 15 residues. CDR1 is SGHTA and CDR2 is FQGNSA in the germline V gene. In DNA, the CDR3 is TGTGCCAGCAGCGCGAGCGGCATTAGCTCCTACGAGCAGTACTTC. It yields the protein CASSASGISSYEQYF.

This chain uses TRBV11-2 with TRBJ2-7, with D tentatively TRBD2 (6 bases). This CDR3 region has 15 residues. Germline loops: CDR1 SGHAT, CDR2 FQNNGV. The germline V and J ends were trimmed by 5 bases and 3 bases, with 17 bases remaining between them. The CDR3 loop is CASSPDRRGIYEQYV. Written as DNA, the CDR3 is TGTGCCAGCAGCCCCGACCGGCGGGGCATCTACGAGCAGTACGTC.

The V gene is TRBV12-3 or TRBV12-4, the J gene TRBJ2-7, with D maybe TRBD2 (6 bases). The CDR3 is 13 residues long. V lost 5 bases and J lost 1, with 9 bases in between. CDR3 sequence reads: CASSRGESYEQYV. In DNA, the CDR3 is TGTGCCAGCAGTCGCGGGGAGTCCTACGAGCAGTACGTC.

V is TRBV11-2 and J is TRBJ2-6; no clear D. The CDR3 contains 18 residues. V lost 5 bases to trimming and J lost 2 bases, with 19 bases between them. Germline V CDR1 and CDR2: SGHAT, FQNNGV. CDR3 coding DNA: TGTGCCAGCAGCCTTAAGATTCCAGGTTCCGCTGGGGCCAACGTCCTGACTTTC. Translated: CASSLKIPGSAGANVLTF. The variable domain in full, completed from reference TRBV11-2 and TRBJ2-6, reads EAGVAQSPRYKIIEKRQSVAFWCNPISGHATLYWYQQILGQGPKLLIQFQNNGVVDDSQLPKDRFSAERLKGVDSTLKIQPAKLEDSAVYLCASSLKIPGSAGANVLTFGAGSRLTVL.

About this clone itself: At one end, the junction sequence differs from germline, possibly due to a read error. The V and J genes are TRBV11-2 and TRBJ2-1; the D gene is possibly TRBD1 (6 bases). The CDR3 is made up of 19 amino acids. Germline V lookup: CDR1 SGHAT, CDR2 FQNNGV. The CDR3 reads CASSPASGSWGRVYNERFF. CDR3 sequence (DNA): TGTGCCAGCAGCCCAGCCTCAGGGTCATGGGGGCGCGTTTACAATGAGCGGTTCTTC.

This clone occurred once. The gene calls are TRBV11-3 and TRBJ2-1; 7 positions agree with TRBD2. There are 13 residues in the CDR3. Germline assignment: CDR1 SGHNT and CDR2 YENEEA. J gave up 10 bases and V 5 bases, and 8 bases lay outside the gene matches. DNA of the CDR3: TGTGCCAGCAGCGCAAACCCTAGCGGCGAGCAGTTCTTC. Translation gives CASSANPSGEQFF.

The CDR3 nucleotides read TGCGCCAGCAGCCAAGAGTCCAGCGGGAAGGCGAACACCGGGGAGCTGTTTTTT. As protein: CASSQESSGKANTGELFF. The V gene is TRBV4-3, the J gene TRBJ2-2; 7 nucleotides line up with TRBD2. The trim removed 0 bases at V and 0 bases at J, leaving 7 bases unmatched. The CDR3 totals 18 residues. Germline V CDR1 and CDR2: LGHNA, YSLEER.

This sequence joins TRBV6-2 or TRBV6-3 and TRBJ2-7, with 8 positions matching TRBD1. J was trimmed by 9 bases and V by 5 bases; bases with no gene match: 3. This CDR3 spans 11 amino acids. Germline V gene sequence: CDR1 MNHEY, CDR2 SVGEGT. The CDR3 DNA reads TGTGCCAGCAGTACCGGGACAGGGCAGTACGTC. This gives the protein CASSTGTGQYV.

This chain uses TRBV15 with TRBJ1-5; a weak D match, TRBD1 (5 bases). CDR3 length equals 14 residues. Between the trimmed V and J ends, which lost 1 base and 4 bases, there was a span of 8 bases. Per the germline V gene, CDR1 is LNHNV and CDR2 is YYDKDF (reference sequence). CDR3 DNA: TGTGCCACCAGCAGAGCAAGGACAAATCAGCCCCAGCATTTT. It codes for CATSRARTNQPQHF.

The chain is built from TRBV4-3 and TRBJ1-1; 9 bases align to TRBD1. With V trimmed by 2 bases and J by 1 base, 2 bases remained unmatched. Germline V lookup: CDR1 LGHNA, CDR2 YSLEER. CDR3 length equals 15 residues. The CDR3 here is CASSQQGQGNTEAFF. CDR3 nucleotide sequence: TGCGCCAGCAGCCAACAGGGACAGGGGAACACTGAAGCTTTCTTT.

With regard to this clone: Its ends do not fully match the called genes, so a read error is possible. This chain links TRBV14 with TRBJ1-2, with D perhaps TRBD1 (5 bases). From germline, CDR1 is SGHDN and CDR2 FVKESK. The CDR3 contains 14 residues. The CDR3 DNA sequence: TGTGCCAGCAGCCAAGATCTCCAGACCGGGGGAGTTGCCTTC. This gives the protein CASSQDLQTGGVAF. The full variable domain, its missing parts supplied by reference TRBV14 and TRBJ1-2, is EAGVTQFPSHSVIEKGQTVTLRCDPISGHDNLYWYRRVMGKEIKFLLHFVKESKQDESGMPNNRFLAERTGGTYSTLKVQPAELEDSGVYFCASSQDLQTGGVAFGSGTRLTVV.

The chain uses TRBV29-1 and TRBJ1-3; unclear D gene. V was trimmed by 7 bases and J by 2 bases, leaving 15 bases between them. This CDR3 has 14 amino acids. Germline V gene sequence: CDR1 SQVTM, CDR2 ANQGSEA. CDR3: CSALGSTTGNTIYF. The CDR3 DNA reads as TGCAGCGCCTTAGGGAGTACAACTGGAAACACCATATATTTT. The variable domain in full, completed from reference TRBV29-1 and TRBJ1-3, reads SAVISQKPSRDICQRGTSLTIQCQVDSQVTMMFWYRQQPGQSLTLIATANQGSEATYESGFVIDKFPISRPNLTFSTLTVSNMSPEDSSIYLCSALGSTTGNTIYFGEGSWLTVV.